This T cell receptor beta chain was identified in a study of regulatory T cells in long-lasting Graves disease. Study-wide findings and caveats: TRBV28, TRBJ1-2 and TRBJ2-5 were segments that persistent disease favored.

The CDR3 is 12 amino acids. Germline assignment: CDR1 MDHEN and CDR2 SYDVKM. Trimming cost V 4 bases and J 6 bases, with 6 bases left between them. Arm-PCR of CDR3 regions and iRepertoire HTBI primers were used to build TCR beta libraries. Original data processing: Detected in the samples were about 60 TRBV and approximately 14 TRBJ segments. Each CDR3 protein is one row after TCRdb ran MiXCR on the multiplex PCR reads. None of the V and J calls come from the authors' own analysis; TCRdb made them. The table includes fewer than 400,000 distinct CDR3 sequences, around 20% detected once. Time point reported: persistent/refractory GD, antithyroid drugs over 5 years with positive TRAb. PBMC RNA served as the TCR library source. Under American Thyroid Association guidelines, Graves' disease was diagnosed. This clonotype occurred many times. Antigen specificity is unknown.

The clonotype originates from a female donor with Graves disease. V usage is TRBV28 and J usage is TRBJ2-2; D possibly uses TRBD1 or TRBD2 (5 bases each). Sequencing was performed on peripheral blood mononuclear cells (PBMCs), taken when the disease was refractory, from a patient treated with antithyroid drugs. The CDR3 bases are TGTGCCAGCAGTTGGGGGTCCGGGGAGCTGTTTTTT. Translating it yields CASSWGSGELFF.